Listed here are 23 T cell receptor beta chains from one sample, sequenced in a study of response to subunit inactivated influenza vaccine. TCRdb reprocessed the RT-PCR reads via MiXCR and lists one record per CDR3 protein. Here the sample spans about 650,000 distinct CDR3 sequences, around 16% being singletons. Source: PBMCs from blood, taken roughly 12 days after vaccination. These TCRs come from a man aged 50 to 59 who received an inactivated influenza vaccine.

This clonotype occurred many times. This sequence joins TRBV12-3 or TRBV12-4 and TRBJ1-1, with D perhaps TRBD1 (5 bases). The CDR3 loop spans 14 amino acids. The V end was cut by 2 bases, the J end by 0 bases, with 7 bases between. The CDR3 DNA is TGTGCCAGCAGTTTAAACAGGTTGAACACTGAAGCTTTCTTT. This translates into CASSLNRLNTEAFF.

The genes are TRBV6-1 and TRBJ1-6, with 10 positions matching TRBD1. With V trimmed by 5 bases and J by 9 bases, 1 base remained unmatched. The CDR3 sequence is 13 residues long. Germline CDR1 is MNHNS and CDR2 is SASEGT. CDR3 region: CASSRDRGSPLHF. Here the CDR3 DNA reads TGTGCCAGCAGTAGGGACAGGGGTTCACCCCTCCACTTT.

The sample holds a few counts of this clonotype. The chain recombines TRBV18 with TRBJ2-3; 9 nucleotides match TRBD2. This CDR3 has 17 amino acids. The J segment lost 0 bases and the V segment lost 3 bases, leaving 7 bases of the junction unmatched. Germline V lookup: CDR1 KGHSH, CDR2 LQKENI. The CDR3 sequence is CASSPSALAGSTDTQYF. The CDR3 DNA is TGTGCCAGCTCACCCAGCGCCCTAGCGGGGAGCACAGATACGCAGTATTTT. The entire variable domain, with the rest obtained from reference TRBV18 and TRBJ2-3, is as follows: NAGVMQNPRHLVRRRGQEARLRCSPMKGHSHVYWYRQLPEEGLKFMVYLQKENIIDESGMPKERFSAEFPKEGPSILRIQQVVRGDSAAYFCASSPSALAGSTDTQYFGPGTRLTVL.

This chain joins TRBV28 and TRBJ2-7; the D is unclear. The germline gives CDR1 MDHEN, CDR2 SYDVKM. The V gene lost 6 bases and the J gene lost 4 bases, with 10 bases spanning the gap. The CDR3 runs 12 residues. CDR3 amino acids: CASSPVGYEQYF. CDR3 bases: TGTGCCAGCAGCCCGGTGGGTTACGAGCAGTACTTC.

The sample holds many counts of this clonotype. The chain has TRBV5-1 and TRBJ2-7, with D perhaps TRBD1 or TRBD2 (5 bases each). Germline values: CDR1 SGHRS, CDR2 YFSETQ. V lost 0 bases and J 3 bases, leaving 7 bases between the germline ends. This CDR3 region has 13 residues. This CDR3 reads CASSLGGIYEQYF. The CDR3 DNA reads TGCGCCAGCAGCTTGGGGGGGATCTACGAGCAGTACTTC.

This clonotype appeared a few times. The chain has TRBV5-6 and TRBJ2-2, with D perhaps matching TRBD1 (5 bases). The V gene's germline CDR1 is SGHDT and CDR2 YYEEEE. The ends were cut back, 2 bases at V and 0 bases at J, with 11 bases in the middle. The CDR3 length is 16 residues. CDR3 coding DNA: TGTGCCAGCAGCTTTTACCGACAGCCGAACACCGGGGAGCTGTTTTTT. Encoded protein: CASSFYRQPNTGELFF.

The sample holds a few counts of this clonotype. The chain couples TRBV12-3 or TRBV12-4 to TRBJ1-5; D is possibly TRBD1 (5 bases). Trimming pared 3 bases from V and 1 base from J, leaving 7 bases between. The CDR3 sequence is 14 residues long. CDR3 protein: CASSFGDSNQPQHF. Written as DNA, the CDR3 is TGTGCCAGCAGTTTCGGGGACAGCAATCAGCCCCAGCATTTT.

This sequence joins TRBV12-3 or TRBV12-4 and TRBJ2-1, with TRBD2 identical over 11 bases. Germline trimming cut 0 bases from V and 3 bases from J; bases unmatched to any gene: 4. This CDR3 region has 17 residues. CDR3 sequence: CASSLARLAGNYNEQFF. The CDR3 DNA follows: TGTGCCAGCAGTTTAGCCAGACTAGCGGGGAACTACAATGAGCAGTTCTTC.

This clonotype was seen repeatedly, ten times or more. The DNA for the CDR3 is TGTGCCAGCAGTCCCACTACCCAGAGCACAGATACGCAGTATTTT. Amino acid sequence: CASSPTTQSTDTQYF. V usage is TRBV12-3 or TRBV12-4 and J usage is TRBJ2-3; D is unclear. Trimming took off 5 bases at V and 0 bases at J, with 12 bases between the two ends. The CDR3 consists of 15 residues.

The rearrangement links TRBV14 to TRBJ2-1; no reliable D call. Germline V lookup: CDR1 SGHDN, CDR2 FVKESK. This CDR3 is 12 amino acids long. The V end was cut by 4 bases, the J end by 6 bases, with 7 bases between. CDR3 nucleotide sequence: TGTGCCAGCAGCCTTCAGGTCAATGAGCAGTTCTTC. It is translated as CASSLQVNEQFF.

This clonotype was seen more than once but under ten times. This rearrangement joins TRBV7-9 to TRBJ1-5, with 7 bases lining up with TRBD1. CDR3 length equals 14 residues. Germline CDR1 and CDR2: SEHNR and FQNEAQ (reference sequence). V was clipped by 5 bases and J by 4 bases; unmatched bases: 5. The CDR3 spells CASSATGNNQPQHF. Written as DNA, the CDR3 is TGTGCCAGCAGCGCGACAGGGAATAATCAGCCCCAGCATTTT.

V and J are TRBV7-9 and TRBJ2-1; TRBD2 agrees at 7 bases. CDR3 length: 13 amino acids. The V and J ends lost 7 bases and 6 bases, in that order; junction bases with no gene match: 6. Germline V gives CDR1 SEHNR, CDR2 FQNEAQ (reference sequence). The chain's CDR3 is CASNWGGRNEQFF. The CDR3 nucleotides are TGTGCCAGCAACTGGGGGGGTCGCAATGAGCAGTTCTTC. Filled out from reference TRBV7-9 and TRBJ2-1, the complete variable domain reads DTGVSQNPRHKITKRGQNVTFRCDPISEHNRLYWYRQTLGQGPEFLTYFQNEAQLEKSRLLSDRFSAERPKGSFSTLEIQRTEQGDSAMYLCASNWGGRNEQFFGPGTRLTVL.

This clonotype occurred a few times. The CDR3 DNA is TGTGCCAGCAGCTTCACTCTCGTTTTTATTGACAAAAACATTCAGTACTTC. It yields the protein CASSFTLVFIDKNIQYF. The rearrangement uses TRBV5-5 and TRBJ2-4; D remains ambiguous. V was trimmed by 2 bases and J by 3 bases, leaving 18 bases between them. The CDR3 contains 17 residues. CDR1 is SGHKS, CDR2 YYEKEE, per germline (reference sequence). Full variable domain (remainder filled in from reference TRBV5-5 and TRBJ2-4): DAGVTQSPTHLIKTRGQQVTLRCSPISGHKSVSWYQQVLGQGPQFIFQYYEKEERGRGNFPDRFSARQFPNYSSELNVNALLLGDSALYLCASSFTLVFIDKNIQYFGAGTRLSVL.

The rearrangement joins TRBV20-1 to TRBJ1-3; D is perhaps TRBD1 (5 bases). This CDR3 is 15 amino acids long. Germline CDR1 and CDR2: DFQATT and SNEGSKA (reference sequence). The V and J ends lost 5 bases and 0 bases respectively, with 14 bases between them. For the CDR3, the DNA is TGCAGTGCTTTAGACAGCTCGAGCTCTGGAAACACCATATATTTT. It encodes CSALDSSSSGNTIYF.

The chain is built from TRBV12-3 or TRBV12-4 and TRBJ2-2, with TRBD1 matching 10 bases. The CDR3 is 16 amino acids. With V trimmed by 7 bases and J by 3 bases, 8 bases remained unmatched. This CDR3 reads CASTQWGTGDTGELFF. The CDR3 DNA sequence: TGTGCCAGCACCCAGTGGGGGACAGGGGACACCGGGGAGCTGTTTTTT.

The chain links TRBV2 to TRBJ2-1, with 8 bases fitting TRBD1. Germline CDR1 is SNHLY and CDR2 is FYNNEI. V lost 8 bases and J lost 8; bases outside the gene matches: 8. The CDR3 length is 13 residues. The CDR3: CASGVDRGHEQFF. The CDR3 coding sequence is TGTGCCAGCGGTGTAGACAGGGGTCATGAGCAGTTCTTC.

V gene TRBV14 combines with J gene TRBJ2-5; D is perhaps TRBD2 (6 bases). The CDR3 is 13 residues long. Germline loops: CDR1 SGHDN, CDR2 FVKESK. V dropped 4 bases and J dropped 5 bases, with 11 bases sitting between them. CDR3 in amino acids: CASSRAAGETQYF. CDR3 bases: TGTGCCAGCAGCCGGGCGGCGGGGGAGACCCAGTACTTC.

The chain combines TRBV20-1 with TRBJ2-3; possibly TRBD1 for D (5 bases). There are 14 residues in the CDR3. V lost 7 bases, J lost 2 bases, and 16 bases lay in between. The germline V gene has CDR1 DFQATT and CDR2 SNEGSKA (reference sequence). CDR3 protein: CSVTYRRHTDTQYF. In DNA form, the CDR3 reads TGCAGTGTGACATACAGGAGACACACAGATACGCAGTATTTT.

This clonotype has more than one count but fewer than ten. The V call is TRBV28, the J call TRBJ2-7; D is undetermined. The CDR3 has 14 residues. Germline V gene sequence: CDR1 MDHEN, CDR2 SYDVKM. Between the trimmed V and J ends, which lost 3 bases and 3 bases, there was a span of 12 bases. In DNA form, the CDR3 reads TGTGCCAGCAGTTTTCAGGAGACGGACTACGAGCAGTACTTC. Protein product: CASSFQETDYEQYF.

The chain uses TRBV4-3 and TRBJ1-2, with unresolved D. Trimming removed 0 bases from V and 7 bases from J, with 6 bases in between. Germline V CDR1 and CDR2: LGHNA, YSLEER. This CDR3 region has 12 residues. CDR3 nucleotides: TGCGCCAGCAGCCAAGAACGGTTTGGCTACACCTTC. Protein product: CASSQERFGYTF.

The chain joins TRBV4-2 to TRBJ1-5; D remains unclear. V was trimmed by 1 base and J by 3 bases, leaving 16 bases between them. CDR3 length: 17 residues. Germline values: CDR1 LGHNA, CDR2 YNFKEQ. This chain's CDR3 is CASSQAGSSAYNQPQHF. The CDR3 DNA reads as TGTGCCAGCAGCCAAGCTGGTAGTTCGGCCTACAATCAGCCCCAGCATTTT.

V and J are TRBV11-2 and TRBJ2-7; 10 nucleotides match TRBD2. This CDR3 has 19 amino acids. Germline-derived CDR1 and CDR2 are SGHAT and FQNNGV. Unmatched junction bases numbered 13, after V lost 1 base and J lost 1 base. In nucleotides, the CDR3 is TGTGCCAGCAGCTTAGTAGTGGGTCTAGCGGGAGCTGAGTCCTACGAGCAGTACTTC. Its translation: CASSLVVGLAGAESYEQYF. The variable domain in full, completed from reference TRBV11-2 and TRBJ2-7, reads EAGVAQSPRYKIIEKRQSVAFWCNPISGHATLYWYQQILGQGPKLLIQFQNNGVVDDSQLPKDRFSAERLKGVDSTLKIQPAKLEDSAVYLCASSLVVGLAGAESYEQYFGPGTRLTVT.

This clonotype was counted between two and nine times. The chain recombines TRBV7-2 with TRBJ2-3, with unresolved D. The V gene lost 3 bases and the J gene lost 13 bases, with 17 bases spanning the gap. The CDR3 runs 13 residues. CDR1 and CDR2 from the germline V gene are SGHTA and FQGNSA. The DNA of the CDR3 is TGTGCCAGCAGCTTCGCACAGTCGACCGACAAGTATTTT. The encoded protein is CASSFAQSTDKYF.